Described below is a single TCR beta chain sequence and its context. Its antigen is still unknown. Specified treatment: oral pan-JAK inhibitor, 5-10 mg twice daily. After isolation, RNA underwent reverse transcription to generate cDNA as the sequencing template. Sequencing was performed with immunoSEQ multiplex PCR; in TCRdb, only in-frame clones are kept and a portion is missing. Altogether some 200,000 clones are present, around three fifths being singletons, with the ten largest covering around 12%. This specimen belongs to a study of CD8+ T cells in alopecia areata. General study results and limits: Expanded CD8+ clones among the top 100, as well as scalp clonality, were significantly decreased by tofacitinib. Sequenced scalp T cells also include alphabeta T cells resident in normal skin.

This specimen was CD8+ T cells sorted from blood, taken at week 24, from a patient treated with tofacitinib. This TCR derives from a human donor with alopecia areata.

As DNA, the CDR3 is TGTGCCACCAGCGTCCAGGGTATGAACACTGAAGCTTTCTTT. This sequence encodes CATSVQGMNTEAFF. The chain links TRBV15 to TRBJ1-1, with TRBD1 as a possible D gene (5 bases). The CDR3 is 14 amino acids. Germline V lookup: CDR1 LNHNV, CDR2 YYDKDF (reference sequence). Trimming took off 5 bases at V and 0 bases at J, with 10 bases between the two ends.